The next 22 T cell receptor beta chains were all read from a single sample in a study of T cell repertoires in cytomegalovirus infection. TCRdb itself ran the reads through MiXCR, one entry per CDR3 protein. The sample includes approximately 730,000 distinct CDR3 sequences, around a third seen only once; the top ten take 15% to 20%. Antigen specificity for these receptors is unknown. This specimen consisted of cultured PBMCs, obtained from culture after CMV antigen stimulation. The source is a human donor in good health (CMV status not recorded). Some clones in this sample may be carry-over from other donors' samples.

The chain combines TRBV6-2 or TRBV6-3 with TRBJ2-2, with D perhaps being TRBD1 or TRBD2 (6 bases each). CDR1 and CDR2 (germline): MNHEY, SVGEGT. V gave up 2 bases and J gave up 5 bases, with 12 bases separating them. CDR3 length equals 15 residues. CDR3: CASSYRGAQTGELFF. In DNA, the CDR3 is TGTGCCAGCAGTTACAGGGGGGCACAGACCGGGGAGCTGTTTTTT.

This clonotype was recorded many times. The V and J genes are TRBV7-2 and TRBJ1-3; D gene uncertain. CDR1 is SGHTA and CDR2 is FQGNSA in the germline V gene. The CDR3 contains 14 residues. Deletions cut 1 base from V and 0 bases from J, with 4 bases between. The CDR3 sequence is CASSLGISGNTIYF. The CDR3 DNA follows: TGTGCCAGCAGCTTAGGAATCTCTGGAAACACCATATATTTT.

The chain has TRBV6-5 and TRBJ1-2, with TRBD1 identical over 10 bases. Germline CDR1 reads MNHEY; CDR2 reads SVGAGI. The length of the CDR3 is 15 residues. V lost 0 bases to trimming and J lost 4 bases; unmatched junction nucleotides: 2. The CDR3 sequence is CASSYSGTGAYGYTF. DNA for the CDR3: TGTGCCAGCAGTTACTCGGGGACAGGGGCCTATGGCTACACCTTC.

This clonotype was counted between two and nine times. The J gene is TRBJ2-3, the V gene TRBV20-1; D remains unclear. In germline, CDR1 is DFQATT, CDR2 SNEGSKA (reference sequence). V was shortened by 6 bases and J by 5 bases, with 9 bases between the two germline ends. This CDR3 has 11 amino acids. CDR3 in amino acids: CSAEIEDTQYF. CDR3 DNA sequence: TGCAGTGCAGAGATAGAAGATACGCAGTATTTT.

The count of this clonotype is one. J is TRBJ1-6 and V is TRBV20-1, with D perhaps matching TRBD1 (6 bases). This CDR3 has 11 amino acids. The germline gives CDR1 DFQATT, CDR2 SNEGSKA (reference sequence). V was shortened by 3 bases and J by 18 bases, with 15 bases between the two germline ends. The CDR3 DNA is TGCAGTGCTAGGGATACAGGGATCCACCACTTT. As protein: CSARDTGIHHF.

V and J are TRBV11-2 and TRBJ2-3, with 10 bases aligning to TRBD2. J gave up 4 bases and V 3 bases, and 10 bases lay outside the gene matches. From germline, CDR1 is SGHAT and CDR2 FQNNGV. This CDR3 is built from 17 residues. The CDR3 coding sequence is TGTGCCAGCAGCTTTGCCGTCGAGCGGGGGGGTCCAGATACGCAGTATTTT. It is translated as CASSFAVERGGPDTQYF.

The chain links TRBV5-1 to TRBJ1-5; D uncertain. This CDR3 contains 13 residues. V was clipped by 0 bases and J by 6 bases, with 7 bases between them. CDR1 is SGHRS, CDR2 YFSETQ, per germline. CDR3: CASSLVPGQPQHF. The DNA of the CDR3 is TGCGCCAGCAGCTTGGTCCCGGGTCAGCCCCAGCATTTT. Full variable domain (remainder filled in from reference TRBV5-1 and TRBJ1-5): KAGVTQTPRYLIKTRGQQVTLSCSPISGHRSVSWYQQTPGQGLQFLFEYFSETQRNKGNFPGRFSGRQFSNSRSEMNVSTLELGDSALYLCASSLVPGQPQHFGDGTRLSIL.

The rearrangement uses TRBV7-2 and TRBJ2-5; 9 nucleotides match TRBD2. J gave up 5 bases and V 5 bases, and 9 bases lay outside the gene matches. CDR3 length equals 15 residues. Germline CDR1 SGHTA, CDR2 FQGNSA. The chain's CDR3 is CASSGAGGRWETQYF. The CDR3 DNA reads TGTGCCAGCAGCGGGGCGGGGGGGCGGTGGGAGACCCAGTACTTC.

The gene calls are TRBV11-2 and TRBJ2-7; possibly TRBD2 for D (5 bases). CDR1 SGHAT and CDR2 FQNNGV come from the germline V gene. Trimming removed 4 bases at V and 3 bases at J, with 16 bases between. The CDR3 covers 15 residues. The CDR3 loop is CASSSTGRAHYEQYF. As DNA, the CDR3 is TGTGCCAGCAGCTCCACCGGGCGGGCCCACTACGAGCAGTACTTC.

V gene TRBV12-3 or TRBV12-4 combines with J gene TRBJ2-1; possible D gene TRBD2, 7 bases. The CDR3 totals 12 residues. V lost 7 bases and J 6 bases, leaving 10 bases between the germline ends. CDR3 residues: CASTGGRNEQFF. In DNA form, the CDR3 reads TGTGCCAGCACGGGGGGCCGCAATGAGCAGTTCTTC.

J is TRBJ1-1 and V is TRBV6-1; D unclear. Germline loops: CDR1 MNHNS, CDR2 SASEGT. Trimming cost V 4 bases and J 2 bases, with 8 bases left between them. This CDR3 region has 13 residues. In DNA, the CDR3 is TGTGCCAGCAGTGCCTTGGGAAACACTGAAGCTTTCTTT. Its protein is CASSALGNTEAFF.

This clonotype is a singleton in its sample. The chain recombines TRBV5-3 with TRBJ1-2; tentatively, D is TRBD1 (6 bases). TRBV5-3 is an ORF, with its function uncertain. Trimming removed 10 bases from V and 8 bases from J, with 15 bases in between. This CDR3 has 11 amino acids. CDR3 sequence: CAESKGGGYTF. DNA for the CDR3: TGTGCCGAATCTAAGGGGGGAGGCTACACCTTC.

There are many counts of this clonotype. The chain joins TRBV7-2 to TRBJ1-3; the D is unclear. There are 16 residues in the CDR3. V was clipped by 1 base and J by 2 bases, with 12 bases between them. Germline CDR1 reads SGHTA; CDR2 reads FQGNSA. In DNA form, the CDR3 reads TGTGCCAGCAGCTTAGTTCCGGCGACGGCTGGAAACACCATATATTTT. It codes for CASSLVPATAGNTIYF.

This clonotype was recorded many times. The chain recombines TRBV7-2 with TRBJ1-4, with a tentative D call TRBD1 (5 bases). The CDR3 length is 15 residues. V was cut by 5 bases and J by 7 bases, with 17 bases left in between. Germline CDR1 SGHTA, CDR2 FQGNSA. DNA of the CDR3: TGTGCCAGCAGCAAACCGGGACGGAGCATTGAAAAACTGTTTTTT. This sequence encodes CASSKPGRSIEKLFF.

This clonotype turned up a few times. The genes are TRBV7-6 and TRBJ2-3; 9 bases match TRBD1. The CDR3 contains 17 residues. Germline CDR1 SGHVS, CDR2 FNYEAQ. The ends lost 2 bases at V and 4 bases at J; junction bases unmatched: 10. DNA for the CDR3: TGTGCCAGCAGCTTACGTACAGGGACAGGGAGGGCAGATACGCAGTATTTT. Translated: CASSLRTGTGRADTQYF.

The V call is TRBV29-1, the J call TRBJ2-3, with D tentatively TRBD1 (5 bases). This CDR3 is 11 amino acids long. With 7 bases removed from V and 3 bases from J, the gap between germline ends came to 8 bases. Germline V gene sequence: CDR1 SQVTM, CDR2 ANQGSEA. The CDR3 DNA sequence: TGCAGCGGGCGACAGACAGATACGCAGTATTTT. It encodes CSGRQTDTQYF.

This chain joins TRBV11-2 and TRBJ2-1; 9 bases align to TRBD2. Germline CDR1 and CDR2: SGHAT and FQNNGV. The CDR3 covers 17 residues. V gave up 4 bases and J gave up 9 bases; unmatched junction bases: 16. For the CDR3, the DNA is TGTGCCAGCAGCTCCGGGGCTGGCGGGAGGGCCCTAGGTGAGCAGTTCTTC. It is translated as CASSSGAGGRALGEQFF.

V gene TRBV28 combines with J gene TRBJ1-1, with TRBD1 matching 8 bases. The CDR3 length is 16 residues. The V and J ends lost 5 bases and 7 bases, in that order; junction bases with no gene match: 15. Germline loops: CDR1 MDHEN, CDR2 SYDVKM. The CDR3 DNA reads TGTGCCAGCAGTACCCATCCCGGGACAGGCACTAATGAAGCTTTCTTT. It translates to CASSTHPGTGTNEAFF.

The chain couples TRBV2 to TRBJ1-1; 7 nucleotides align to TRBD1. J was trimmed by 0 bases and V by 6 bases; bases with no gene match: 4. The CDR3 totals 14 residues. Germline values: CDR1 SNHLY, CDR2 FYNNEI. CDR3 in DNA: TGTGCCAGCAGAGGGACAGATTTGAACACTGAAGCTTTCTTT. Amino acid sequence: CASRGTDLNTEAFF.

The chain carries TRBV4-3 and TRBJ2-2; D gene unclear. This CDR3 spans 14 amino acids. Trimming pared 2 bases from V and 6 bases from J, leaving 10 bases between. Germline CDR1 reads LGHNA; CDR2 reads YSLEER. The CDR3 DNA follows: TGCGCCAGCAGCCAAACCGTCGGAGCCGGGGAGCTGTTTTTT. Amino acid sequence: CASSQTVGAGELFF.

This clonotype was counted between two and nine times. CDR3 coding DNA: TGTGCCAGTAAGAAGAATTCAGGCAGCTTCAATCAGCCCCAGCATTTT. Translating gives CASKKNSGSFNQPQHF. The V gene is TRBV19, the J gene TRBJ1-5; no clear D. The CDR3 runs to 16 residues. Trimming removed 7 bases at V and 3 bases at J, with 19 bases between. Germline V gene lookup returns CDR1 LNHDA and CDR2 SQIVND (reference sequence).

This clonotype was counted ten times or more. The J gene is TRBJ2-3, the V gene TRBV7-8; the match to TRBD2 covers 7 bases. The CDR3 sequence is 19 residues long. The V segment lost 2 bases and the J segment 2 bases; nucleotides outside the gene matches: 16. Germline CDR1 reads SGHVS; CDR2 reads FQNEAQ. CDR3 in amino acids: CASSLSPRAGVGSTDTQYF. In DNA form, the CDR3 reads TGTGCCAGCAGCTTATCCCCCCGGGCGGGGGTGGGGTCCACAGATACGCAGTATTTT.